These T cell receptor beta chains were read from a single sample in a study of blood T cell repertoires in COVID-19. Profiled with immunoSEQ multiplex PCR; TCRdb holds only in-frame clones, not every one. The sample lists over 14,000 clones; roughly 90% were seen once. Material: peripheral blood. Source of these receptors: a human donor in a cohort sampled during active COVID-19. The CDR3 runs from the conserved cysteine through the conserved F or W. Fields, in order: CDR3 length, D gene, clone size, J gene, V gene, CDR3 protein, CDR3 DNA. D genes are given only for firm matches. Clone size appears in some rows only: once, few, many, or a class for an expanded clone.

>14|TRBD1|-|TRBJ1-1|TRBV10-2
CASSQTTGGTEAFF
TGCGCCAGCAGTCAGACTACAGGGGGCACTGAAGCTTTCTTT
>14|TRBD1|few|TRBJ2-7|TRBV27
CASSATGYSYEQYF
TGTGCCAGCAGTGCGACAGGGTACTCCTACGAGCAGTACTTC
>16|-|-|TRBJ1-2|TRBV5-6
CASSFGQGGRAPGYTF
TGTGCCAGCAGCTTCGGGCAAGGAGGTAGGGCGCCTGGCTACACCTTC
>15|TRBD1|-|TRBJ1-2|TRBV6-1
CASSEPRTGKDGYTF
TGTGCCAGCAGTGAACCCCGGACAGGCAAAGATGGCTACACCTTC
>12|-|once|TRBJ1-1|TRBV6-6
CASYAGAGEAFF
TGTGCCAGCTACGCAGGGGCCGGGGAAGCTTTCTTT
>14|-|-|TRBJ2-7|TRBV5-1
CASSFTAREYEQYF
TGCGCCAGCAGCTTTACGGCGCGGGAATACGAGCAGTACTTC
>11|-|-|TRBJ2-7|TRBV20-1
CSASKRNEQYF
TGCAGTGCTTCAAAGCGGAACGAGCAGTACTTC
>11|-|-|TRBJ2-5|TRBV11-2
CASSFRETQYF
TGTGCCAGCAGCTTTCGAGAGACCCAGTACTTC
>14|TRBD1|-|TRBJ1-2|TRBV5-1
CASSTGQGPYGYTF
TGCGCCAGCAGCACCGGACAGGGACCCTATGGCTACACCTTC
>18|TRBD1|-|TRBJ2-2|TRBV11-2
CASSLDAGGIGNTGELFF
TGTGCCAGCAGCTTAGACGCAGGGGGTATAGGGAACACCGGGGAGCTGTTTTTT
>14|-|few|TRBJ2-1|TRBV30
CAWGKRSSYNEQFF
TGTGCCTGGGGGAAGCGGAGCTCCTACAATGAGCAGTTCTTC
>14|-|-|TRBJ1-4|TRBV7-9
CASSLGGFDEKLFF
TGTGCCAGCAGCTTAGGAGGTTTTGATGAAAAACTGTTTTTT
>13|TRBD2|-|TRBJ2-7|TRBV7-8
CASSVQLAGEQYF
TGTGCCAGCAGCGTACAGCTAGCGGGCGAGCAGTACTTC
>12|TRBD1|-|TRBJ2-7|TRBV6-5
CASATGVYEQYF
TGTGCCAGCGCTACAGGGGTCTACGAGCAGTACTTC
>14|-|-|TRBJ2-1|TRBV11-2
CASSSGLRDGEQFF
TGTGCCAGCAGCTCGGGACTCCGCGATGGTGAGCAGTTCTTC
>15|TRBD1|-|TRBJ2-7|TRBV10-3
CAISDRGQAPYEQYF
TGTGCCATCAGTGATCGGGGACAGGCCCCCTACGAGCAGTACTTC
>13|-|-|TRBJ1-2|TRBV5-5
CASSLTGTPGYTF
TGTGCCAGCAGCTTGACGGGAACGCCCGGCTACACCTTC
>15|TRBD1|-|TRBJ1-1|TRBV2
CASSQMTGFNTEAFF
TGTGCCAGCAGTCAAATGACAGGGTTCAACACTGAAGCTTTCTTT
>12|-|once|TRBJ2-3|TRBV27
CASTSSTDTQYF
TGTGCCAGCACTAGCTCCACAGATACGCAGTATTTT
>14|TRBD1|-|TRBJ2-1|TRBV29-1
CSVPGTGVGNEQFF
TGCAGCGTACCCGGGACAGGGGTTGGGAATGAGCAGTTCTTC
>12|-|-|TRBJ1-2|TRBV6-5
CAIATTSTAGTF
TGTGCCATCGCGACAACTTCGACAGCCGGGACCTTC
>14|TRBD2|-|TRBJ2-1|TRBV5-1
CASSPALAGAEQFF
TGCGCCAGCAGCCCGGCCCTAGCGGGAGCAGAGCAGTTCTTC
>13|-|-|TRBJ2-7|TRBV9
CASSGDRYYEQYF
TGTGCCAGCAGTGGCGACAGATACTACGAGCAGTACTTC
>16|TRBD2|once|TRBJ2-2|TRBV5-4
CASSPLAGVGTGELFF
TGTGCCAGCAGCCCCCTAGCGGGAGTGGGTACCGGGGAGCTGTTTTTT
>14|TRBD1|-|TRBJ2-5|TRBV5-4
CASSRTGSAETQYF
TGTGCCAGCAGCCGGACAGGGTCTGCAGAGACCCAGTACTTC
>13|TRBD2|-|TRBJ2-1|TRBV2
CASRAGTMGEQFF
TGTGCCAGCAGAGCCGGGACTATGGGTGAGCAGTTCTTC
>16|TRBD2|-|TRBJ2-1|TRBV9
CASSVQTSGSVREQFF
TGTGCCAGCAGCGTACAGACTAGCGGGAGCGTTCGTGAGCAGTTCTTC